Reported below is one T cell receptor (beta chain). This sample was included in a study of T cell changes during pregnancy in multiple sclerosis. Repertoires were generated with immunoSEQ multiplex PCR, while TCRdb's copy carries only in-frame clones and drops some. Of 35,000 to 50,000 clones listed, roughly 89% are singletons. The germline gives CDR1 MRHNA, CDR2 SNTAGT. The CDR3 is 14 residues long. V dropped 3 bases and J dropped 5 bases, with 12 bases sitting between them. This clonotype was obtained from a female donor with multiple sclerosis, enrolled in a pregnancy study. The sequenced sample was CD4+ T cells from peripheral blood mononuclear cells, obtained in the first trimester of pregnancy. The rearrangement joins TRBV6-4 to TRBJ2-3; D possibly corresponds to TRBD2 (5 bases). The CDR3 here is CASSETGGRDTQYF. The CDR3 nucleotides read TGTGCCAGCAGTGAAACCGGAGGCAGAGATACGCAGTATTTT.